This T cell receptor (beta chain) was captured by sequencing in a study of cytomegalovirus exposure and HLA in healthy donors. Study-level findings and limits: TCR association rates varied by HLA locus in a later analysis, with DRB1 highest and HLA-C lowest.

The PCR ran on 60 Vbeta and 13 Jbeta primers. Clones were read by immunoSEQ multiplex PCR, and TCRdb kept only the in-frame ones, dropping some. The data hold 200,000 or so clones, with over 80% observed a single time. Comments on this clone: Its antigen remains unidentified.

Per the germline V gene, CDR1 is MNHEY and CDR2 is SVGAGI. V shed 4 bases, J shed 1 base, and the junction held 1 base outside the gene matches. This CDR3 region has 14 residues. Source material: PBMCs. The sequence was collected from a man aged 30-40 years in good health and CMV-seronegative. This chain connects TRBV6-5 to TRBJ1-1; 9 nucleotides match TRBD1. CDR3 in DNA: TGTGCCAGCAGTTCGACAGGGGGGAACACTGAAGCTTTCTTT. It specifies CASSSTGGNTEAFF.